This is a list of T cell receptor beta chains from one sample in a study of long-term antiretroviral therapy in people with HIV. Sequencing was performed with immunoSEQ multiplex PCR; in TCRdb, only in-frame clones are kept and a portion is missing. The table records approximately 33,000 clones, around 85% of them present only once. Specimen: unsorted PBMCs, collected 0.8 years before starting antiretroviral therapy. The receptors were sampled from a man between 18 and 35 years old with HIV. CDR3s include the opening cysteine and the closing phenylalanine or tryptophan. The D gene is left open where the match is weak. Clone size is not always given. Where it is, it says once, few, many or a class for expanded clones.

size	J	V	D	DNA	CDR3
NA	TRBJ2-1	TRBV5-4	NA	TGTGCCAGCAGCGCTCCGGGACTAGGGGGCCATGAGCAGTTCTTC	CASSAPGLGGHEQFF
NA	TRBJ2-7	TRBV4-2	NA	TGTGCCAGCAGCCAGGACCACGACAGTAATGAACAGTACTTC	CASSQDHDSNEQYF
NA	TRBJ2-2	TRBV4-1	NA	TGCGCCAGCAGCCCGAGGGGCCGCGACGGCACCGGGGAGCTGTTTTTT	CASSPRGRDGTGELFF
NA	TRBJ1-1	TRBV29-1	NA	TGCAGCGGGGGGGTGAACACTGAAGCTTTCTTT	CSGGVNTEAFF
NA	TRBJ2-2	TRBV18	NA	TGTGCCAGCTCACCGGGGGGCCACAACACCGGGGAGCTGTTTTTT	CASSPGGHNTGELFF
NA	TRBJ2-1	TRBV5-6	NA	TGTGCCAGCAGCTTGGGCGGTGTCTCCTACAATGAGCAGTTCTTC	CASSLGGVSYNEQFF
NA	TRBJ2-1	TRBV5-6	NA	TGTGCCAGCAGCTTGAGGCGGGGGCCCCGGGATCAGTTCTTC	CASSLRRGPRDQFF
NA	TRBJ2-7	TRBV9	TRBD1	TGTGCCAGCAGCGTGGAGGACAGGGCAGGGTACGAGCAGTACTTC	CASSVEDRAGYEQYF
few	TRBJ1-2	TRBV7-8	NA	TGTGCCAGCAGCTTAGCCCTTGGGCCAGTCCTTGGGGGCTACACCTTC	CASSLALGPVLGGYTF
NA	TRBJ1-5	TRBV5-5	TRBD1	TGTGCCAGCAGCTTTACAGGGGGCAGCAATCAGCCCCAGCATTTT	CASSFTGGSNQPQHF
NA	TRBJ2-6	TRBV30	NA	TGTGCCTGGGCCGGAAGCTCTGGGGCCAACGTCCTGACTTTC	CAWAGSSGANVLTF
NA	TRBJ1-2	TRBV5-5	NA	TGTGCCAGCAGATCTGCGGACATCTTCAATGGCTACACCTTC	CASRSADIFNGYTF
once	TRBJ2-4	TRBV6-9	TRBD1	TGTGCCAGCATTAGACAGGGCCGTAAGAGTAGTGACATTCAGTACTTC	CASIRQGRKSSDIQYF
NA	TRBJ2-7	TRBV7-2	TRBD2	TGTGCCAGCAGCACCGTGGGGGGGATGTCCTACGAGCAGTACTTC	CASSTVGGMSYEQYF
NA	TRBJ1-2	TRBV7-5	NA	TGTGCCAGAAGCTTTGCCGGGACACCGGACTATGGCTACACCTTC	CARSFAGTPDYGYTF
NA	TRBJ2-7	TRBV6-5	NA	TGTGCCAGCAGGCGGGGGCTCCCTTCCGAGCAGTACTTC	CASRRGLPSEQYF
NA	TRBJ2-7	TRBV5-4	NA	TGTGCCAGCAGCTTTCCGGGCCCGGGAAACTACGAGCAGTACTTC	CASSFPGPGNYEQYF
NA	TRBJ1-2	TRBV20-1	NA	TGCAGTGCCAGGGATGGCTACACCTTC	CSARDGYTF
once	TRBJ2-3	TRBV18	NA	TGTGCCAGCTCACCAGCAGGCCACACAGATACGCAGTATTTT	CASSPAGHTDTQYF
NA	TRBJ1-5	TRBV5-6	NA	TGTGCCAGCAGCCCCACAGGGAGCAATCAGCCCCAGCATTTT	CASSPTGSNQPQHF
NA	TRBJ1-5	TRBV18	TRBD1	TGTGCCAGCTCACCGGGACAGCTGGGGAATCAGCCCCAGCATTTT	CASSPGQLGNQPQHF
NA	TRBJ1-6	TRBV4-2	NA	TGTGCCAGCAGCCATGGACTGATGAATTCACCCCTCCACTTT	CASSHGLMNSPLHF
NA	TRBJ1-3	TRBV15	NA	TGTGCCACCAGCAGGACAAACAGGAGCCCCTCTGGAAACACCATATATTTT	CATSRTNRSPSGNTIYF
NA	TRBJ2-3	TRBV6-1	NA	TGTGCCAGCAGGGGGTCTGGACGGTACACAGATACGCAGTATTTT	CASRGSGRYTDTQYF
few	TRBJ1-2	TRBV19	NA	TGTGCCAGTAGTATCCGAAACTATGGCTACACCTTC	CASSIRNYGYTF
NA	TRBJ1-1	TRBV6-1	NA	TGTGCCAGCAGTGCCTGGGACCCCCGGAGGAGAACTGAAGCTTTCTTT	CASSAWDPRRRTEAFF
NA	TRBJ2-5	TRBV5-6	NA	TGTGCCAGCAGCTATGGAGGGGGCTTATTTTCAGAGACCCAGTACTTC	CASSYGGGLFSETQYF
NA	TRBJ2-3	TRBV7-2	NA	TGTGCCAGCAGCTCGACAGGTCTCCGCACAGATACGCAGTATTTT	CASSSTGLRTDTQYF
NA	TRBJ1-5	TRBV9	NA	TGTGCCAGCAGCGCCTCCCCTTGGGCAGGCCCCGACCAGCCCCAGCATTTT	CASSASPWAGPDQPQHF
once	TRBJ2-6	TRBV5-1	NA	TGCGCCAGCAGCTTAACTGGGGCCAACGTCCTGACTTTC	CASSLTGANVLTF
NA	TRBJ2-1	TRBV5-4	NA	TGTGCCAGCAGCCGTCCGTCAGGTGACAATGAGCAGTTCTTC	CASSRPSGDNEQFF
once	TRBJ1-1	TRBV6-5	TRBD1	TGTGCCAGCAGTTACGGGGGAGGACAGGACGGTACTGAAGCTTTCTTT	CASSYGGGQDGTEAFF
NA	TRBJ1-1	TRBV20-1	NA	TGCAGACCAGGGGCGCACACTGAAGCTTTCTTT	CRPGAHTEAFF
NA	TRBJ2-2	TRBV9	NA	TGTGCCAGCAGCGTTCCCACCGGGGAGCTGTTTTTT	CASSVPTGELFF
NA	TRBJ2-1	TRBV5-1	NA	TGCGCCAGCAGCTTGGTGGCACATTCCTACAATGAGCAGTTCTTC	CASSLVAHSYNEQFF
NA	TRBJ2-2	TRBV6-5	NA	TGTGCCAGCAGGGTTACTTTAACCGGGGAGCTGTTTTTT	CASRVTLTGELFF
NA	TRBJ1-1	TRBV5-1	NA	TGCGCCAGCAGCTTTGCCGGGCCCAACACTGAAGCTTTCTTT	CASSFAGPNTEAFF
NA	TRBJ1-2	TRBV6-1	NA	TGTGCCAGCAGTGAAGCCCCTTCGACAGGCCTGTATGGCTACACCTTC	CASSEAPSTGLYGYTF
NA	TRBJ1-4	TRBV5-1	NA	TGCGCCAGCAGCTTTCGGGGCGGTGGTGGTGAAAAACTGTTTTTT	CASSFRGGGGEKLFF
NA	TRBJ2-1	TRBV19	TRBD1	TGTGCCAGTACCCAACCCCCGGGACAGGCATGGTTCTTC	CASTQPPGQAWFF
NA	TRBJ2-5	TRBV11-2	NA	TGTGCCAGCAGCTTAGCCTTCAGGGAGACCCAGTACTTC	CASSLAFRETQYF
NA	TRBJ1-2	TRBV5-6	NA	TGTGCCAGCAGCTACTTGACGGGGGCTGATGGCTACACCTTC	CASSYLTGADGYTF
NA	TRBJ2-7	TRBV19	NA	TGTGCCAGTAGTATGGGCGGCTACGAGCAGTACTTC	CASSMGGYEQYF
NA	TRBJ1-4	TRBV7-2	NA	TGTGCCAGCAGCCCGGACAGCACCAACGAAAAACTGTTTTTT	CASSPDSTNEKLFF
NA	TRBJ2-7	TRBV6-6	TRBD1	TGTGCCAGCAGCCAACGGACAGGGGGTGGGTTCGGCGAGCAGTACTTC	CASSQRTGGGFGEQYF
NA	TRBJ2-6	TRBV7-3	NA	TGTGCCAGCAGCTTAAGGTCGGTCGGGCAGGGCAAGGCCAACGTCCTGACTTTC	CASSLRSVGQGKANVLTF
NA	TRBJ1-3	TRBV9	NA	TGTGCCAGCAGCGTAGTGGGGTCTAGAGGAAACACCATATATTTT	CASSVVGSRGNTIYF
once	TRBJ1-5	TRBV30	TRBD1	TGTGCCTGCACTCCGGGACAGGGGAATCAGCCCCAGCATTTT	CACTPGQGNQPQHF
NA	TRBJ2-5	TRBV11-2	NA	TGTGCCAGCAGCTTTCTGACAGGTGAAGAGACCCAGTACTTC	CASSFLTGEETQYF
NA	TRBJ2-4	TRBV5-1	TRBD2	TGCGCCAGCAGCGAGACTAGCGGGGGGCCACTAGCCAAAAACATTCAGTACTTC	CASSETSGGPLAKNIQYF
NA	TRBJ2-7	TRBV6-6	TRBD1	TGTGCCAGCAGGCCCCGGGACAGGGGAACCTACGAGCAGTACTTC	CASRPRDRGTYEQYF
NA	TRBJ1-3	TRBV11-1	NA	TGTGCCAGCAGCAATCTTCAGGACGGAAACACCATATATTTT	CASSNLQDGNTIYF
NA	TRBJ2-1	TRBV9	NA	TGTGCCAGCAGCGGTACTAGTTACAATGAGCAGTTCTTC	CASSGTSYNEQFF
once	TRBJ2-1	TRBV7-9	NA	TGTGCCAGCAGCCTTCCGTTTGAACGGACTATAGACAATGAGCAGTTCTTC	CASSLPFERTIDNEQFF
NA	TRBJ1-2	TRBV2	NA	TGTGCCAGCAGTGAAATGGGTGCGGGCTATGGCTACACCTTC	CASSEMGAGYGYTF
NA	TRBJ2-7	TRBV7-9	NA	TGTGCCAGCAGCTTTCTTAGCGCGGGTCTGAGCTCCTACGAGCAGTACTTC	CASSFLSAGLSSYEQYF
NA	TRBJ1-1	TRBV30	TRBD1	TGTGCCTGGGACTTGACAGGGCAGTTCGGAAACACTGAAGCTTTCTTT	CAWDLTGQFGNTEAFF